This T cell receptor beta chain was recovered during a study of blood T cell repertoires in COVID-19. The repertoire was sequenced with immunoSEQ multiplex PCR; TCRdb's copy has only in-frame clones and lacks some. The sample contains some 110,000 clones, approximately 80% of which appear only once. The V gene's germline CDR1 is SGHRS and CDR2 YFSETQ. CDR3 size: 15 residues. The J segment lost 4 bases and the V segment lost 0 bases, leaving 5 bases of the junction unmatched. This TCR came from a woman older than 75 with acute or convalescent COVID-19. Sequencing was carried out using peripheral blood. This chain connects TRBV5-1 to TRBJ2-5; 8 bases are shared with TRBD2. CDR3 in DNA: TGCGCCAGCAGCTTGGGACTAGCGCCTACAGAGACCCAGTACTTC. Translated: CASSLGLAPTETQYF.